At least ten counts were recorded for the clone carrying this TCR beta chain. Its antigen is currently unknown. Germline CDR1 is KGHDR and CDR2 is SFDVKD. V lost 10 bases, J lost 2 bases, and 5 bases stayed unmatched. The CDR3 loop spans 14 amino acids. This sample was taken from a study of early T cells in non-severe SARS-CoV-2 infection. At the level of the study: Sequencing of bulk RNA from unsorted whole blood was done, without chain pairing. Study results and limitations: Reliance on VDJdb matching favored anti-spike CD8 responses; private and CD4 specificities were missed.

The TCR library protocol was used to attach unique molecular identifiers. These identifiers were attached to individual cDNA molecules. TCRdb processed the 5' RACE reads anew with MiXCR; each CDR3 protein has one entry. The table lists under 65,000 distinct CDR3 sequences, about 13% of them singletons. The sample consisted of whole blood, taken at baseline. The sequence derives from an adult who was a healthcare worker with PCR-confirmed SARS-CoV-2 infection or an uninfected control (not recorded which). The V gene is TRBV24-1, the J gene TRBJ2-1; TRBD1 agrees at 9 bases. The CDR3 protein is CATGTGTAYNEQFF. The DNA for the CDR3 is TGTGCCACAGGGACAGGGACGGCCTACAATGAGCAGTTCTTC.